This T cell receptor beta chain originates from a study of cytomegalovirus exposure and HLA in healthy donors. The PCR made use of 60 Vbeta and 13 Jbeta primers. Data came from immunoSEQ multiplex PCR; TCRdb stores just in-frame clones and leaves some out. Of under 250,000 clones in the sample, around 73% were seen once. Healthy individuals who donated bone marrow served as the donors. This CDR3 has 17 residues. With 4 bases clipped from V and 6 bases from J, the junction kept 13 bases outside the gene matches. Germline V gives CDR1 SGHAT, CDR2 FQNNGV. V and J are TRBV11-2 and TRBJ2-2; 8 bases align to TRBD2. Sequenced: PBMCs. This sequence was found in a male donor in good health and CMV-seronegative. The CDR3 sequence: CASSSFRGGGLPGELFF. The CDR3 DNA follows: TGTGCCAGCAGCTCGTTCCGGGGGGGCGGGTTGCCCGGGGAGCTGTTTTTT.